This passage covers 10 T cell receptor beta chains from one sample sequenced in a study of identical twins. MiXCR was run by TCRdb on the 5' RACE reads, yielding one entry per CDR3 protein. Of about 340,000 distinct CDR3 sequences in the sample, about 12% are singletons; the top ten hold around 7.2%. These records were also assigned to another study, of yellow fever vaccine responses in identical twins.

Specimen: CD8+ T cells sorted from blood. The receptors shown here come from a woman between 18 and 30 years old in good health.

This clonotype has just a few counts. This chain links TRBV20-1 with TRBJ2-3; TRBD2 aligns across 10 bases. The CDR3 is 16 residues long. Looked up from germline, CDR1 is DFQATT and CDR2 is SNEGSKA (reference sequence). Losses at the gene ends were 3 bases for V and 2 bases for J; bases not matched to a gene: 8. CDR3 nucleotides: TGCAGTGCTAGGTCCTACGGGACTAGCGACACAGATACGCAGTATTTT. It translates to CSARSYGTSDTDTQYF.

The rearrangement uses TRBV11-2 and TRBJ2-3; 8 bases are a match to TRBD2. Germline V CDR1 and CDR2: SGHAT, FQNNGV. The CDR3 has 16 residues. With V trimmed by 0 bases and J by 1 base, 3 bases remained unmatched. This chain's CDR3 is CASSLDPAGGTDTQYF. In DNA, the CDR3 is TGTGCCAGCAGCTTAGATCCAGCGGGGGGCACAGATACGCAGTATTTT.

This clonotype was observed a few times. The chain has TRBV3-1 and TRBJ2-5, with TRBD2 matching 7 bases. V dropped 4 bases and J dropped 5; count of bases not matched to a gene: 13. The CDR3 sequence is 16 residues long. Germline V lookup: CDR1 LGHDT, CDR2 YNNKEL (reference sequence). CDR3 bases: TGTGCCAGCAGCCCCCACCTAGCGGAAACGGAGGAGACCCAGTACTTC. Residues: CASSPHLAETEETQYF.

This clonotype was seen only a few times. The rearrangement uses TRBV6-1 and TRBJ2-2; D not certain. The V gene lost 4 bases and the J gene lost 0 bases, with 12 bases spanning the gap. The germline V gene has CDR1 MNHNS and CDR2 SASEGT. The CDR3 covers 16 residues. The CDR3 sequence is CASSVFQLTNTGELFF. The CDR3 DNA is TGTGCCAGCAGTGTGTTCCAGCTTACGAACACCGGGGAGCTGTTTTTT.

This clonotype has only a few counts. This chain connects TRBV7-8 to TRBJ2-7; TRBD2 matches 7 bases. The CDR3 contains 15 residues. The V segment lost 1 base and the J segment 3 bases; nucleotides outside the gene matches: 6. The germline V gene has CDR1 SGHVS and CDR2 FQNEAQ. In DNA, the CDR3 is TGTGCCAGCAGCTTAGGAGTGGGAGGGAACTACGAGCAGTACTTC. As protein: CASSLGVGGNYEQYF.

At least ten counts were recorded for this clonotype. This sequence joins TRBV4-1 and TRBJ2-3; 11 positions match TRBD2. Unmatched junction bases numbered 4, after V lost 2 bases and J lost 6 bases. From germline, CDR1 is MGHRA and CDR2 YSYEKL. CDR3 length equals 15 residues. This CDR3 is CASSQQIAGGDTQYF. CDR3 sequence (DNA): TGCGCCAGCAGCCAACAGATAGCGGGGGGGGATACGCAGTATTTT.

The chain couples TRBV7-2 to TRBJ2-1; 15 bases agree with TRBD2. Germline CDR1 SGHTA, CDR2 FQGNSA. The V and J ends lost 6 bases and 9 bases, in that order; junction bases with no gene match: 3. This CDR3 has 14 amino acids. The CDR3 sequence is CASSRTSGRVEQFF. CDR3 nucleotides: TGTGCCAGCAGTCGGACTAGCGGGAGGGTTGAGCAGTTCTTC.

The rearrangement uses TRBV3-1 and TRBJ1-1; the D gene is possibly TRBD1 (6 bases). The CDR3 totals 15 residues. Looked up from germline, CDR1 is LGHDT and CDR2 is YNNKEL (reference sequence). V was cut by 1 base and J by 10 bases, with 19 bases left in between. In nucleotides, the CDR3 is TGTGCCAGCAGCCAAGGCGCAGGGGCTCACAATATAGCTTTCTTT. Amino acids: CASSQGAGAHNIAFF.

The genes are TRBV7-2 and TRBJ2-3; D uncertain. This CDR3 has 13 amino acids. The V and J ends lost 4 bases and 2 bases respectively, with 7 bases between them. Germline V gives CDR1 SGHTA, CDR2 FQGNSA. CDR3 in amino acids: CASSSTPTDTQYF. CDR3 nucleotides: TGTGCCAGCAGCTCTACCCCCACAGATACGCAGTATTTT.

This clonotype turned up a few times. The J gene is TRBJ1-1, the V gene TRBV7-6, with D maybe TRBD1 (5 bases). The CDR3 runs to 17 residues. Deletions cut 0 bases from V and 0 bases from J, with 14 bases between. The germline V gene encodes CDR1 SGHVS and CDR2 FNYEAQ. The CDR3 coding sequence is TGTGCCAGCAGCTTAGCGGGGGGACGGATACTGAACACTGAAGCTTTCTTT. Its translation: CASSLAGGRILNTEAFF.